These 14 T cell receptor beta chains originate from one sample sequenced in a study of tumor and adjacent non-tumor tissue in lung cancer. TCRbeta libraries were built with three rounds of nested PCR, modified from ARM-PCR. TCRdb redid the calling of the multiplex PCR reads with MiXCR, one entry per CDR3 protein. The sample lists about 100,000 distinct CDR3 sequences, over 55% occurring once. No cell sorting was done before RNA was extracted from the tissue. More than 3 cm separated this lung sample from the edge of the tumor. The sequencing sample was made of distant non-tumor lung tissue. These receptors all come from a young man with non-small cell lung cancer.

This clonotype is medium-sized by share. DNA for the CDR3: TGCAGTTCCTTGAGATTCGACAGGGGGCGCGTCAATGAGCAGTTCTTC. It codes for CSSLRFDRGRVNEQFF. The rearrangement links TRBV20-1 to TRBJ2-1; 10 nucleotides line up with TRBD1. The germline CDR1 and CDR2 sequences are DFQATT and SNEGSKA (reference sequence). Trimming took 8 bases from V and 6 from J; bases not matched to a gene: 16. This CDR3 contains 16 residues.

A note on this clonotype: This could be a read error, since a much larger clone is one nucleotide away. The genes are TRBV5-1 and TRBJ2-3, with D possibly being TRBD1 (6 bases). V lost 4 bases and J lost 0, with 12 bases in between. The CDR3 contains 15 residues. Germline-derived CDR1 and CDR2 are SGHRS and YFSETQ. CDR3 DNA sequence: TGCGCCAGCAGCCTAACAGGGTCCAGCACAGATACGCAGTATTTT. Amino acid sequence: CASSLTGSSTDTQYF.

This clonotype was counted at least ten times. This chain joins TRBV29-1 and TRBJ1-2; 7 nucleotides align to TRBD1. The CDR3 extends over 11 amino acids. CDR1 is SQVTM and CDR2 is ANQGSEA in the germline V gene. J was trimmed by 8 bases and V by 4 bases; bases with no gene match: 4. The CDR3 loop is CSVGGGGGYTF. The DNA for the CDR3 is TGCAGCGTTGGAGGGGGCGGCGGCTACACCTTC. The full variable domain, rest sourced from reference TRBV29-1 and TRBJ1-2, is SAVISQKPSRDICQRGTSLTIQCQVDSQVTMMFWYRQQPGQSLTLIATANQGSEATYESGFVIDKFPISRPNLTFSTLTVSNMSPEDSSIYLCSVGGGGGYTFGSGTRLTVV.

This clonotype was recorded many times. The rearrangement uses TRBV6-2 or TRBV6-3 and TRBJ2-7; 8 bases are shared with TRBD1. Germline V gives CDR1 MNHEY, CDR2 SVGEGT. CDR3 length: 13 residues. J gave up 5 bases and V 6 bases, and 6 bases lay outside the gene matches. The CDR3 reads CASRGQGFHEQYF. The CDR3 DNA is TGTGCCAGCAGAGGACAGGGTTTCCACGAGCAGTACTTC.

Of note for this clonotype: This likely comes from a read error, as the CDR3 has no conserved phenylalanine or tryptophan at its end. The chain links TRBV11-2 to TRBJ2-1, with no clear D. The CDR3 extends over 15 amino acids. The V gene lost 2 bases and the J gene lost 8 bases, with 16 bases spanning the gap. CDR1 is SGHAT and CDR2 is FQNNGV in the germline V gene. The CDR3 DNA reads TGTGCCAGCAGCTTAATCATAGCTGGGATTGATGAGCAGTTCTTA. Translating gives CASSLIIAGIDEQFL.

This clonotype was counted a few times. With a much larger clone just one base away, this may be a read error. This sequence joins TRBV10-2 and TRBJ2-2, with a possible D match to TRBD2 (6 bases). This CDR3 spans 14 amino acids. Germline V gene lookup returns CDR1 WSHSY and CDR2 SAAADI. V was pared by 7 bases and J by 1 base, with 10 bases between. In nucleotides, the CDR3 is TGCGCCAGCAATGTGGGGGGGAACACCGGGGAGCTGTTTTTT. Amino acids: CASNVGGNTGELFF.

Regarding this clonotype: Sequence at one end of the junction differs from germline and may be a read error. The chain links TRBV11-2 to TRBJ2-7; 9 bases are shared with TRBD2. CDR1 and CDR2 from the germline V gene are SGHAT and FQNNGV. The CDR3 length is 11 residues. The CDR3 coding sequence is TGTGCCAACAGCGGGAGGAGCGAGCAGTACTTC. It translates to CANSGRSEQYF.

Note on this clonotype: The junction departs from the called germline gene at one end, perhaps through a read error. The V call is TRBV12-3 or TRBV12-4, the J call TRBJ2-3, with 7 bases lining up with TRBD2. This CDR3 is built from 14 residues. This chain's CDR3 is CASKRDSTTYTQYF. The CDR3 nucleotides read TGTGCCAGCAAGCGGGACTCGACCACATATACGCAGTATTTT.

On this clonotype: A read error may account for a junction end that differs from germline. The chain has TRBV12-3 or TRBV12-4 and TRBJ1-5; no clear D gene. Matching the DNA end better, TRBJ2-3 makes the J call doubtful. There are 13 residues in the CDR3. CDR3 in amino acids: CVSSLQAQAPQYF. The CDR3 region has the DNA TGTGTCAGCAGTTTGCAGGCGCAGGCGCCCCAGTATTTT.

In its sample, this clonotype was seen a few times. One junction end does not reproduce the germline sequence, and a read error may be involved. DNA for the CDR3: TGTGCCAGCAGCTTAGGGGACGGAGACTACGAGCAGTATTTC. Its protein is CASSLGDGDYEQYF. The chain carries TRBV11-2 and TRBJ2-7, with D perhaps TRBD1 or TRBD2 (5 bases each). The CDR3 is 14 amino acids. Germline CDR1 and CDR2: SGHAT and FQNNGV.

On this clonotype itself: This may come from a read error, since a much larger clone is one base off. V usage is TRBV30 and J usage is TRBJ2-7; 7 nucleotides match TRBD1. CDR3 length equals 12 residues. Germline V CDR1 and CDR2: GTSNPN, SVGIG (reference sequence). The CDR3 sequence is CVWSGNRGQQYF. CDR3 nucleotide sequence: TGTGTCTGGAGTGGGAACAGGGGTCAGCAGTACTTC.

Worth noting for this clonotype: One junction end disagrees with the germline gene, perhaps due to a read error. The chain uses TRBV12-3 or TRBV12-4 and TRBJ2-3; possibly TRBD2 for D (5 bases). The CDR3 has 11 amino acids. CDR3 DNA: TGTGCCAGGAGTTTGGGAGATACGCAATATTTT. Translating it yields CARSLGDTQYF.

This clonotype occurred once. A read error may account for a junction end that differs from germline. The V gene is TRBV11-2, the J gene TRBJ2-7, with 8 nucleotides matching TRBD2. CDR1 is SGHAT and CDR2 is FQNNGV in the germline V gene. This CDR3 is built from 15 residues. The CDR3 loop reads CASSPLRLAGYERYF. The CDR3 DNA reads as TGTGCCAGCAGCCCCCTACGGCTAGCGGGCTATGAGCGGTACTTC.

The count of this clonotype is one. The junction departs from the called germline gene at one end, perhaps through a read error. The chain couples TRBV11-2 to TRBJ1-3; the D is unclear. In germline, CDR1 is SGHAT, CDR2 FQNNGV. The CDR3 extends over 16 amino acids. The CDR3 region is CASSLDPGLSGDTIYF. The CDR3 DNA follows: TGTGCTAGCAGCTTGGACCCGGGCTTATCTGGAGACACCATATATTTT.